Each of the 6 T cell receptor beta chains below was sequenced from the same sample in a study of blood T cell repertoires in COVID-19. The table came from immunoSEQ multiplex PCR; TCRdb's copy has only in-frame clones and leaves some out. Of 150,000 to 200,000 clones detected, around 82% appear once; the ten largest clones hold 7%. Material for sequencing was peripheral blood. The receptors shown here come from a woman in her forties with COVID-19, enrolled during active disease.

V is TRBV27 and J is TRBJ1-5; a possible D gene is TRBD1 (6 bases). V was cut by 5 bases and J by 0 bases, with 11 bases left in between. The V gene's germline CDR1 is MNHEY and CDR2 SMNVEV (reference sequence). This CDR3 spans 15 amino acids. The CDR3 DNA follows: TGTGCCAGCAGTAACAGGGCTCTTAGCAATCAGCCCCAGCATTTT. Translation: CASSNRALSNQPQHF.

This chain uses TRBV7-3 with TRBJ2-1; possibly TRBD2 for D (5 bases). Germline V CDR1 and CDR2: SGHTA, FQGTGA. CDR3 length equals 15 residues. The ends were cut back, 5 bases at V and 0 bases at J, with 11 bases in the middle. CDR3 nucleotides: TGTGCCAGCAGCCTCGGACTGAGCTCCTACAATGAGCAGTTCTTC. This gives the protein CASSLGLSSYNEQFF.

This chain joins TRBV7-9 and TRBJ2-5, with 14 bases fitting TRBD2. Germline V gene data show CDR1 as SEHNR and CDR2 as FQNEAQ (reference sequence). V was pared by 4 bases and J by 5 bases, with 9 bases of the junction left unmatched. The CDR3 consists of 17 residues. In DNA form, the CDR3 reads TGTGCCAGCAGCTCGGGACTAGCGGGAGTGGTACGGGAGACCCAGTACTTC. It codes for CASSSGLAGVVRETQYF.

The V gene is TRBV19, the J gene TRBJ2-7; TRBD1 is a possible D gene (6 bases). The CDR3 has 13 amino acids. Germline CDR1 and CDR2: LNHDA and SQIVND (reference sequence). V was pared by 4 bases and J by 5 bases, with 12 bases between. The DNA for the CDR3 is TGTGCCAGTAGTAGGGGCCCAGGGGACGAGCAGTACTTC. Amino acids: CASSRGPGDEQYF.

This clone was counted a single time. V usage is TRBV30 and J usage is TRBJ1-1; D is ambiguous. Germline-derived CDR1 and CDR2 are GTSNPN and SVGIG (reference sequence). Trimming pared 4 bases from V and 5 bases from J, leaving 17 bases between. The CDR3 runs to 14 residues. The CDR3 region is CAWNPDGGRTEAFF. CDR3 nucleotide sequence: TGTGCCTGGAACCCCGACGGAGGGAGGACTGAAGCTTTCTTT.

This clone was recorded a few times. The sample holds other DNA sequences that translate to the same CDR3. This chain connects TRBV19 to TRBJ2-2; TRBD1 might be the D (6 bases). The CDR3 loop spans 15 amino acids. V lost 3 bases, J lost 1 base, and 9 bases lay in between. Germline CDR1 and CDR2: LNHDA and SQIVND (reference sequence). In nucleotides, the CDR3 is TGTGCCAGTAGTATTGGGGGCCTGAACACCGGGGAGCTGTTTTTT. Protein product: CASSIGGLNTGELFF.